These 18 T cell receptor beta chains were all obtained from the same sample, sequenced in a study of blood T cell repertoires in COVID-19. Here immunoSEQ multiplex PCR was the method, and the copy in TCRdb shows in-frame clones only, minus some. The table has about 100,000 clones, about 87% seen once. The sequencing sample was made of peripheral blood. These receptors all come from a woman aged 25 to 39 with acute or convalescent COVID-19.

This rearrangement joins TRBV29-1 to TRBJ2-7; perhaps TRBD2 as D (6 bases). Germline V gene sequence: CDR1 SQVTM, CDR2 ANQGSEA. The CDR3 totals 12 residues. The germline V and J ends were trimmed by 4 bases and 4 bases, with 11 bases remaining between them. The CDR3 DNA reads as TGCAGCGTTGGGGGAGGAGAGTACGAGCAGTACTTC. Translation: CSVGGGEYEQYF.

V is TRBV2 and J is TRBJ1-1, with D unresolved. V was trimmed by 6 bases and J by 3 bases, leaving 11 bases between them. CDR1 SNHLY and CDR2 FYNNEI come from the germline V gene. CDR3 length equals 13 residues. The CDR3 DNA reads TGTGCCAGCAGGACCGGGATGGACACTGAAGCTTTCTTT. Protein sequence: CASRTGMDTEAFF.

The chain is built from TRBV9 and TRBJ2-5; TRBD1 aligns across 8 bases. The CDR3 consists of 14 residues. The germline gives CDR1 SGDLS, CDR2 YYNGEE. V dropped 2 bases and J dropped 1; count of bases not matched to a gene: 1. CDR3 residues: CASSVTGAQETQYF. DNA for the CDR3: TGTGCCAGCAGCGTGACAGGGGCCCAAGAGACCCAGTACTTC.

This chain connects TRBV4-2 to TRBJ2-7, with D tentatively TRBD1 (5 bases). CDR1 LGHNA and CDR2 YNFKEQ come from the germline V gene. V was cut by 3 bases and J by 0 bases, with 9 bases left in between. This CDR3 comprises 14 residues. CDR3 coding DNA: TGTGCCAGCAGCCAGTTACAGGTCTCCTACGAGCAGTACTTC. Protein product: CASSQLQVSYEQYF.

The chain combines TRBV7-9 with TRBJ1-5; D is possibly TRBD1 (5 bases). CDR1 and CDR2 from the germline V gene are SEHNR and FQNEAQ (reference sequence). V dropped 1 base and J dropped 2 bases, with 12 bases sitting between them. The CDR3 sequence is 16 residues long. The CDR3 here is CASSLGTGQGNQPQHF. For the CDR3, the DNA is TGTGCCAGCAGCTTAGGAACAGGCCAGGGCAATCAGCCCCAGCATTTT. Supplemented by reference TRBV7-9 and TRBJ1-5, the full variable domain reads DTGVSQNPRHKITKRGQNVTFRCDPISEHNRLYWYRQTLGQGPEFLTYFQNEAQLEKSRLLSDRFSAERPKGSFSTLEIQRTEQGDSAMYLCASSLGTGQGNQPQHFGDGTRLSIL.

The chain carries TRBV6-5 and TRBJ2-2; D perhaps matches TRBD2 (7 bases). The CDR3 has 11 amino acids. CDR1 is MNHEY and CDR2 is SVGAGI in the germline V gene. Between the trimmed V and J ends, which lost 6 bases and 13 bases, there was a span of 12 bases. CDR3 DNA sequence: TGTGCCAGCAGACACAGGGAGGGGCTGTTTTTT. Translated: CASRHREGLFF.

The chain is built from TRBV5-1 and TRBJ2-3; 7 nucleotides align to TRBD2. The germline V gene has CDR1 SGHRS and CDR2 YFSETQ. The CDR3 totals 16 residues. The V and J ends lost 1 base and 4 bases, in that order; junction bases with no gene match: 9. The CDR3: CASSLRTLAEADTQYF. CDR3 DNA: TGCGCCAGCAGCTTGAGGACTCTAGCGGAGGCAGATACGCAGTATTTT.

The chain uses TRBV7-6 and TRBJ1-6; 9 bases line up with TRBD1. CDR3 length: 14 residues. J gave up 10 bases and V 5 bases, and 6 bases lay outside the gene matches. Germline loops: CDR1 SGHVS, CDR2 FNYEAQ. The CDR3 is CASSRGTGLSPLHF. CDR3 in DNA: TGTGCCAGCAGCAGAGGGACAGGGTTATCACCCCTCCACTTT.

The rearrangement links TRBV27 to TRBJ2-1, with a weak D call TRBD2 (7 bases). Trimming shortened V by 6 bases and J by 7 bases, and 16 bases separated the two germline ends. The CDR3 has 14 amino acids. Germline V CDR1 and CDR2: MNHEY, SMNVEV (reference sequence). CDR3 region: CASSVGGAPNEQFF. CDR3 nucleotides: TGTGCCAGCAGCGTAGGGGGGGCCCCTAATGAGCAGTTCTTC.

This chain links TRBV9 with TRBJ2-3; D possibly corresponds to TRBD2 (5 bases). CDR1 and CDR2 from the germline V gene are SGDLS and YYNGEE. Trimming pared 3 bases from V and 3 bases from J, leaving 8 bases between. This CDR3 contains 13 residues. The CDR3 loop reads CASSDRGTDTQYF. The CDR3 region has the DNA TGTGCCAGCAGCGATCGGGGAACAGATACGCAGTATTTT.

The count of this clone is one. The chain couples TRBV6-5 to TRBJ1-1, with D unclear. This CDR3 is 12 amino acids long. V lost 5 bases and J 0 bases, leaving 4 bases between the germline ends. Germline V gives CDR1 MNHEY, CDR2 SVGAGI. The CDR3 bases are TGTGCCAGCAGTCTTTTGAACACTGAAGCTTTCTTT. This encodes CASSLLNTEAFF.

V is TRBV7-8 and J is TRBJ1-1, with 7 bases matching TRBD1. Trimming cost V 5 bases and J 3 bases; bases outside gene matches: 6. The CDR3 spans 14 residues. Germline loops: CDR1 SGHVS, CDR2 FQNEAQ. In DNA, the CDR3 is TGTGCCAGCAGCGACAGGGATGTGTACACTGAAGCTTTCTTT. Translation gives CASSDRDVYTEAFF. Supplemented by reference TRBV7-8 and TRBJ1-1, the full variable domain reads GAGVSQSPRYKVAKRGQDVALRCDPISGHVSLFWYQQALGQGPEFLTYFQNEAQLDKSGLPSDRFFAERPEGSVSTLKIQRTQQEDSAVYLCASSDRDVYTEAFFGQGTRLTVV.

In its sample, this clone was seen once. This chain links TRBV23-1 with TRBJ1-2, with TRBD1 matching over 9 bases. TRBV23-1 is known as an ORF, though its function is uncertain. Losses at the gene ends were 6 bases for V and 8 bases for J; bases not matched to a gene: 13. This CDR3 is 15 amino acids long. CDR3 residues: CASSPGTGTTSGYTF. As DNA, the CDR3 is TGCGCCAGCAGCCCTGGGACAGGGACGACGAGCGGCTACACCTTC.

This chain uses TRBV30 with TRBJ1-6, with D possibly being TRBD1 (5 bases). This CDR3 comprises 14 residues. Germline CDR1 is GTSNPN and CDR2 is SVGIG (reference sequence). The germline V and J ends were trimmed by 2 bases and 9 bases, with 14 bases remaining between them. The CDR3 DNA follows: TGTGCCTGGAGTAGAGAGACAGAGAGTTCACCCCTCCACTTT. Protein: CAWSRETESSPLHF.

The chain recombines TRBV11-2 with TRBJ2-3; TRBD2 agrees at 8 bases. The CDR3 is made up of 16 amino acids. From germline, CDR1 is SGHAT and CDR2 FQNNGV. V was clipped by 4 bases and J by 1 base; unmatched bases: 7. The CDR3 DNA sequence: TGTGCCAGCAGCTCCCCGGGGGGGGCCGGCACAGATACGCAGTATTTT. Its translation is CASSSPGGAGTDTQYF.

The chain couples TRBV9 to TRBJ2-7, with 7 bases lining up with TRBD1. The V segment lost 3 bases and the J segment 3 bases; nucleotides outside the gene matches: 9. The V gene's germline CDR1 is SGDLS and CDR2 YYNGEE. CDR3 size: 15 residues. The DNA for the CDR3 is TGTGCCAGCAGCGCCTCGTCGGGACAGCACTACGAGCAGTACTTC. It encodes CASSASSGQHYEQYF.

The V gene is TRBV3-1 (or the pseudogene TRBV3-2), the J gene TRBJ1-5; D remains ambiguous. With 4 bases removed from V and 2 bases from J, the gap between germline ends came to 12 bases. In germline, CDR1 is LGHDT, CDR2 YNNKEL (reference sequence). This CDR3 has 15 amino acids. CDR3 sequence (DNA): TGTGCCAGCAGCCTTGGACTAAGAGGCAATCAGCCCCAGCATTTT. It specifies CASSLGLRGNQPQHF.

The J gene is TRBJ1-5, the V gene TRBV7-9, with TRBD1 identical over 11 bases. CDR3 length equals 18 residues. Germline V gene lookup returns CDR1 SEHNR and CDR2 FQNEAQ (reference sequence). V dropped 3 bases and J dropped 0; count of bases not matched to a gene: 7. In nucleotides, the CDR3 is TGTGCCAGCAGCTTCGGACAGGGGGCTCCTTCTAGCAATCAGCCCCAGCATTTT. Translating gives CASSFGQGAPSSNQPQHF.